This T cell receptor (beta chain) originates from a study of T cell responses to AZD1222 COVID-19 vaccine. Some clones are missing from TCRdb's copy, which holds only in-frame ones; the method was immunoSEQ multiplex PCR. Of around 160,000 clones in the sample, just over 90% are singletons; the top ten hold around 1.3%. The CDR3 has 14 amino acids. V dropped 0 bases and J dropped 3 bases, with 8 bases sitting between them. CDR1 LGHNA and CDR2 YNFKEQ come from the germline V gene. The chain recombines TRBV4-2 with TRBJ1-1; TRBD1 is a possible D gene (5 bases). The sequencing used peripheral blood, collected 28 days after the second AZD1222 dose. The receptor comes from an adult who received the AZD1222 COVID-19 vaccine. CDR3 sequence: CASSQEGRYTEAFF. CDR3 DNA: TGTGCCAGCAGCCAAGAGGGGCGATACACTGAAGCTTTCTTT.